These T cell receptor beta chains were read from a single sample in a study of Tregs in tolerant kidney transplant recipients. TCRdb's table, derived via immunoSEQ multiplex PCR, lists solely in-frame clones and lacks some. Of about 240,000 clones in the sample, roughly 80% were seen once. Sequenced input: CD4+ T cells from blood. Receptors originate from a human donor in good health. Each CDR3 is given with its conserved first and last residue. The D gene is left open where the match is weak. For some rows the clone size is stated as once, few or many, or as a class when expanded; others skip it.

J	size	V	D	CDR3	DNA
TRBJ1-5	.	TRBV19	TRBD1	CASSLGTGVNQPQHF	TGTGCCAGTAGCCTCGGGACAGGGGTCAATCAGCCCCAGCATTTT
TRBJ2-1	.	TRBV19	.	CASSPTSGLFLNNEQFF	TGTGCCAGTAGTCCTACCTCGGGACTGTTTTTGAACAATGAGCAGTTCTTC
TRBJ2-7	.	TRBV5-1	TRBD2	CASSLGAGVHEQYF	TGCGCCAGCAGCTTGGGAGCGGGAGTACACGAGCAGTACTTC
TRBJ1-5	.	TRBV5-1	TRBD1	CASSLAGGRFPQHF	TGCGCCAGCAGCTTGGCAGGGGGACGTTTCCCCCAGCATTTT
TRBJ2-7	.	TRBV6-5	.	CASSPEILAREQYF	TGTGCCAGCAGTCCAGAGATCCTAGCGCGGGAGCAGTACTTC
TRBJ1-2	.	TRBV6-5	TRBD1	CASSPDRGNSGYTF	TGTGCCAGCAGTCCGGACAGGGGTAACTCTGGCTACACCTTC
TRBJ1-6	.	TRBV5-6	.	CASSFSSHNNSPLHF	TGTGCCAGCAGCTTTTCGTCCCATAATAATTCACCCCTCCACTTT
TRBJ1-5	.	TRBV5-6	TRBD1	CASSLGTGGDYSNQPQHF	TGTGCCAGCAGCTTGGGGACAGGGGGGGATTATAGCAATCAGCCCCAGCATTTT
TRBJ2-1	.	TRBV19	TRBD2	CASSIPSGSPNEQFF	TGTGCCAGTAGTATACCTAGCGGGAGTCCCAATGAGCAGTTCTTC
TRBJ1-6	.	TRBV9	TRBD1	CANSVGDRDYNSPLHF	TGTGCCAACAGCGTAGGTGACAGGGATTATAATTCACCCCTCCACTTT
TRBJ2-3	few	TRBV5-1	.	CASKLQGTADTQYF	TGCGCCAGCAAACTTCAGGGGACCGCAGATACGCAGTATTTT
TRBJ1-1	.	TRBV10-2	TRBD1	CASSGTGTGMSEAFF	TGCGCCAGCAGTGGCACCGGGACAGGGATGAGTGAAGCTTTCTTT
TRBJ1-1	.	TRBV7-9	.	CASSLALGGTEAFF	TGTGCCAGCAGCTTGGCCCTCGGAGGGACTGAAGCTTTCTTT
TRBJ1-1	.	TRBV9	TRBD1	CASSFRTGGLAEAFF	TGTGCCAGCAGCTTTAGGACAGGGGGATTGGCTGAAGCTTTCTTT
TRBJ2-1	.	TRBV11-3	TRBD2	CASSSLAGGHYNEQFF	TGTGCCAGCAGCTCTCTAGCGGGGGGACATTACAATGAGCAGTTCTTC
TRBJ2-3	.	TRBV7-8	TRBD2	CASRAGSGGAPDTQYF	TGTGCCAGCAGGGCGGGTAGCGGGGGGGCACCAGATACGCAGTATTTT
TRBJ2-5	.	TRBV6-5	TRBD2	CASRAGGPRETQYF	TGTGCCAGCAGGGCGGGAGGGCCTCGGGAGACCCAGTACTTC